This TCR beta chain was identified in a study of beta chain features in type 1 diabetes. Points on this clone: The antigen remains unidentified.

Isolated RNA was reverse transcribed in full, so expressed TCRB transcripts were sequenced. TCRdb keeps only in-frame clones here, not all; method: immunoSEQ multiplex PCR. This table holds roughly 400,000 clones, roughly 14% found once. The CDR3 loop spans 13 amino acids. The V gene lost 6 bases and the J gene lost 5 bases, with 13 bases spanning the gap. Per germline, CDR1 MDHEN and CDR2 SYDVKM. Whole-study results and caveats: Shortening of TCRB CDR3s, moderate but significant, appeared in all four CD4+ subsets of Type 1 diabetes patients. Fewer insertions but more deletions were seen at VDJ junctions in type 1 diabetes patients. Equally in patients and controls, shorter templates might have been favored by PCR.

This clonotype was sampled from a man between 25 and 39 years old in good health. The specimen sequenced was naive CD4+ T cells from blood. This chain joins TRBV28 and TRBJ2-5; D gene uncertain. CDR3 coding DNA: TGTGCCAGCAGACAAGGACCAGGCGAGACCCAGTACTTC. Its protein is CASRQGPGETQYF.